This is a list of T cell receptor beta chains from one sample in a study of Ad26.COV2.S vaccination and SARS-CoV-2 variants. This table comes from immunoSEQ multiplex PCR, and its TCRdb copy is limited to in-frame clones, with some not included. The data show under 550,000 clones, with 75% to 95% seen just once and less than 15% held by the top ten. The sample in question was peripheral blood, obtained in a trial of Ad26.COV2.S vaccine versus placebo. These receptors were collected from a person between 18 and 59 years old who received the Ad26.COV2.S COVID-19 vaccine or a placebo. The CDR3 runs from the conserved cysteine through the conserved F or W. A D gene is named only where the DNA matches it firmly. Not all rows give a size; the values are once, few, many and, for expanded clones, a class.

J: TRBJ1-1
size: NA
V: TRBV5-6
D: NA
CDR3: CASSLDGIEAFF
DNA: TGTGCCAGCAGCTTGGATGGAATTGAAGCTTTCTTT

J: TRBJ2-7
size: once
V: TRBV7-9
D: TRBD2
CDR3: CASSFSSGVYEQYF
DNA: TGTGCCAGCAGCTTTTCTAGCGGGGTATACGAGCAGTACTTC

J: TRBJ1-1
size: NA
V: TRBV4-1
D: NA
CDR3: CASSQDYPNTEAFF
DNA: TGCGCCAGCAGCCAAGATTACCCTAACACTGAAGCTTTCTTT

J: TRBJ1-3
size: NA
V: TRBV7-2
D: NA
CDR3: CASSLASATYSGNTIYF
DNA: TGTGCCAGCAGCTTAGCTTCAGCGACTTACTCTGGAAACACCATATATTTT

J: TRBJ2-7
size: NA
V: TRBV9
D: NA
CDR3: CASSLSATTSGYEQYF
DNA: TGTGCCAGCAGCCTCTCTGCCACCACGTCGGGATACGAGCAGTACTTC

J: TRBJ1-4
size: NA
V: TRBV25-1
D: NA
CDR3: CASSAWGRSTNEKLFF
DNA: TGTGCCAGCAGTGCCTGGGGCCGGTCGACTAATGAAAAACTGTTTTTT

J: TRBJ2-1
size: NA
V: TRBV20-1
D: NA
CDR3: CSARRYSEQFF
DNA: TGCAGTGCTAGACGTTATAGTGAGCAGTTCTTC

J: TRBJ2-1
size: NA
V: TRBV9
D: NA
CDR3: CASSVGSSLNNEQFF
DNA: TGTGCCAGCAGCGTAGGGAGTAGTTTAAACAATGAGCAGTTCTTC

J: TRBJ1-1
size: NA
V: TRBV20-1
D: NA
CDR3: CSAAIWGQAFF
DNA: TGCAGTGCCGCCATTTGGGGCCAAGCTTTCTTT

J: TRBJ2-3
size: NA
V: TRBV6-2/TRBV6-3
D: NA
CDR3: CASSLTDTQYF
DNA: TGTGCCAGCAGCCTCACAGATACGCAGTATTTT

J: TRBJ2-5
size: NA
V: TRBV2
D: TRBD1
CDR3: CASSGDRDRRRGETQYF
DNA: TGTGCCAGCAGTGGGGACAGGGACAGACGGCGGGGTGAGACCCAGTACTTC

J: TRBJ2-3
size: NA
V: TRBV5-1
D: TRBD2
CDR3: CASSLAGDYTDTQYF
DNA: TGCGCCAGCAGCTTGGCGGGGGACTACACAGATACGCAGTATTTT

J: TRBJ2-2
size: once
V: TRBV5-1
D: NA
CDR3: CASNIRPNTGELFF
DNA: TGCGCCAGCAATATCCGGCCAAACACCGGGGAGCTGTTTTTT

J: TRBJ2-3
size: NA
V: TRBV28
D: NA
CDR3: CASTGVQFTDTQYF
DNA: TGTGCCAGCACAGGGGTCCAGTTCACAGATACGCAGTATTTT

J: TRBJ1-2
size: NA
V: TRBV25-1
D: NA
CDR3: CASSESGYNYGYTF
DNA: TGTGCCAGCAGTGAATCTGGCTATAACTATGGCTACACCTTC

J: TRBJ1-5
size: NA
V: TRBV5-4
D: NA
CDR3: CASSLGGNNQPQHF
DNA: TGTGCCAGCAGCTTAGGGGGTAACAATCAGCCCCAGCATTTT

J: TRBJ1-3
size: many
V: TRBV7-6
D: NA
CDR3: CASSLGGDTIYF
DNA: TGTGCCAGCAGCTTAGGGGGGGACACCATATATTTT

J: TRBJ2-2
size: NA
V: TRBV27
D: TRBD1
CDR3: CASSLIGRGTSGELFF
DNA: TGTGCCAGCAGTTTGATCGGCAGGGGGACGTCCGGGGAGCTGTTTTTT

J: TRBJ1-5
size: NA
V: TRBV6-5
D: NA
CDR3: CASSPGFDSNQPQHF
DNA: TGTGCCAGCTCTCCGGGGTTCGATAGCAATCAGCCCCAGCATTTT

J: TRBJ2-1
size: NA
V: TRBV6-5
D: NA
CDR3: CASSYSSGYNEQFF
DNA: TGTGCCAGCAGTTACTCGAGTGGTTACAATGAGCAGTTCTTC